The clone carrying this T cell receptor (beta chain) was detected a few times. Original analysis: Amplification of reference gene primers provided the estimated nucleated cell counts. Sequencing was performed with immunoSEQ multiplex PCR; in TCRdb, only in-frame clones are kept and a portion is missing. Clonal size and the V and J genes are those of that table, whereas D and trimming came from the DNA. The data hold around 70,000 clones, with 88% observed a single time. The data were taken from a study of blood T cell repertoires in COVID-19. As for the study in general: There were acute and convalescent COVID-19 samples, and they came from the United States, Italy and Spain. The cDNA or gDNA used as material had been derived from T cells, B-cell-depleted T cells, or PBMCs.

Losses at the gene ends were 3 bases for V and 0 bases for J; bases not matched to a gene: 4. The CDR3 consists of 17 residues. Looked up from germline, CDR1 is LNHDA and CDR2 is SQIVND (reference sequence). Source material: peripheral blood. This clonotype was sampled from a human donor in a cohort sampled during active COVID-19. V usage is TRBV19 and J usage is TRBJ2-7; 14 positions agree with TRBD2. The chain's CDR3 is CASSMTSGRGSSYEQYF. In nucleotides, the CDR3 is TGTGCCAGTAGTATGACTAGCGGGAGGGGGAGCTCCTACGAGCAGTACTTC.